These 18 T cell receptor beta chains were all obtained from the same sample, sequenced in a study of neurological immune-mediated disorders. Time point indicated: technical triplicate 2. MiXCR, run by TCRdb on the 5' RACE reads, gives a single entry per CDR3 protein. The table includes about 59,000 distinct CDR3 sequences, around 24% detected once. Input material: PBMCs. These TCRs come from a man aged 60-69 years with HTLV-1-associated myelopathy (HAM/TSP).

This clonotype was recorded many times. The chain couples TRBV6-5 to TRBJ1-2; TRBD1 agrees at 7 bases. Germline V CDR1 and CDR2: MNHEY, SVGAGI. V lost 2 bases, J lost 7 bases, and 4 bases stayed unmatched. The length of the CDR3 is 13 residues. CDR3: CASSYATGSGYTF. DNA for the CDR3: TGTGCCAGCAGTTACGCGACAGGGTCTGGCTACACCTTC.

The chain has TRBV7-8 and TRBJ2-3; 11 bases align to TRBD2. The CDR3 is made up of 18 amino acids. Germline V gene data show CDR1 as SGHVS and CDR2 as FQNEAQ. V trimming: 0 bases; J trimming: 2 bases; junction bases outside the gene matches: 7. The CDR3 sequence is CASSLAPGLAVATDTQYF. The DNA of the CDR3 is TGTGCCAGCAGCTTAGCCCCGGGACTAGCGGTAGCCACAGATACGCAGTATTTT.

About this clonotype itself: This could be a read error, since a much larger clone is one nucleotide away. V is TRBV20-1 and J is TRBJ2-2, with D possibly matching TRBD2 (5 bases). The V end was cut by 5 bases, the J end by 7 bases, with 17 bases between. Germline CDR1 and CDR2: DFQATT and SNEGSKA (reference sequence). This CDR3 region has 14 residues. The CDR3 bases are TGCAGTGCTGTCCGGGAAAGGGCTGGCGGGGAGCTGTTTTTT. Translation: CSAVRERAGGELFF.

This clonotype was picked up many times. J is TRBJ1-5 and V is TRBV12-3 or TRBV12-4, with TRBD1 matching over 7 bases. The CDR3 is 14 residues long. V was clipped by 7 bases and J by 6 bases; unmatched bases: 9. CDR3 in amino acids: CASNNRGSGQPQHF. CDR3 in DNA: TGTGCCAGCAACAACAGGGGCTCGGGTCAGCCCCAGCATTTT.

This clonotype has a count of ten or more. The chain couples TRBV10-3 to TRBJ2-1; D uncertain. This CDR3 is 12 amino acids long. Germline assignment: CDR1 ENHRY and CDR2 SYGVKD. V shed 3 bases and J shed 3 bases, with 3 bases lying between them. The chain's CDR3 is CAISDLYNEQFF. As DNA, the CDR3 is TGTGCCATCAGTGACCTCTACAATGAGCAGTTCTTC.

In this sample, this clonotype turned up many times. The genes are TRBV14 and TRBJ1-2, with 12 bases aligning to TRBD1. CDR1 is SGHDN, CDR2 FVKESK, per germline. The CDR3 sequence is 15 residues long. Losses at the gene ends were 3 bases for V and 5 bases for J; bases not matched to a gene: 4. The CDR3 loop is CASSQGQGAYYGYTF. CDR3 DNA: TGTGCCAGCAGCCAGGGACAGGGGGCCTATTATGGCTACACCTTC.

The sample holds many counts of this clonotype. This chain connects TRBV20-1 to TRBJ2-3; D perhaps matches TRBD2 (5 bases). The CDR3 totals 14 residues. CDR1 DFQATT and CDR2 SNEGSKA come from the germline V gene (reference sequence). V was clipped by 6 bases and J by 2 bases, with 15 bases between them. The CDR3 nucleotides are TGCAGTGCCCCCATCAAGCGGAACACAGATACGCAGTATTTT. As protein: CSAPIKRNTDTQYF.

Ten or more counts support this clonotype. Mismatch with germline at one junction end may stem from a read error. V and J are TRBV20-1 and TRBJ2-7, with 8 bases aligning to TRBD2. This CDR3 has 12 residues. The V gene's germline CDR1 is DFQATT and CDR2 SNEGSKA (reference sequence). CDR3 DNA: TGCAGTACTAGGGGACTAGTCCACGAGCAGTACTTC. Amino acids: CSTRGLVHEQYF.

The chain has TRBV2 and TRBJ2-5; maybe TRBD2 (6 bases). The CDR3 totals 13 residues. The germline V gene encodes CDR1 SNHLY and CDR2 FYNNEI. V lost 7 bases to trimming and J lost 2 bases, with 11 bases between them. CDR3 DNA: TGTGCCAGCACACGGGACTTTCAAGAGACCCAGTACTTC. It encodes CASTRDFQETQYF.

This clonotype was detected ten times or more. CDR3 residues: CASSSTLRGGSEAFF. DNA of the CDR3: TGTGCCAGCAGTTCCACCCTCAGGGGAGGGTCTGAAGCTTTCTTT. V usage is TRBV28 and J usage is TRBJ1-1; maybe TRBD1 (6 bases). The V end lost 4 bases, the J end lost 6 bases, and 18 bases lay between the germline ends. The CDR3 loop spans 15 amino acids. Looked up from germline, CDR1 is MDHEN and CDR2 is SYDVKM.

This rearrangement joins TRBV11-2 to TRBJ2-3, with 9 bases that match TRBD1. Germline V gene data show CDR1 as SGHAT and CDR2 as FQNNGV. V shed 1 base and J 3 bases; nucleotides not matched to a gene: 8. This CDR3 has 17 residues. This CDR3 is CASSLAYTGGATDTQYF. CDR3 DNA: TGTGCCAGCAGCTTAGCCTATACAGGGGGCGCGACAGATACGCAGTATTTT.

This clonotype was found a few times. The J gene is TRBJ1-5, the V gene TRBV10-3; 10 bases map to TRBD1. There are 15 residues in the CDR3. The V segment lost 6 bases and the J segment 0 bases; nucleotides outside the gene matches: 2. Germline V gives CDR1 ENHRY, CDR2 SYGVKD. The CDR3 protein is CAISRDRGSNQPQHF. The CDR3, as DNA: TGTGCCATCAGCCGGGACAGGGGTAGCAATCAGCCCCAGCATTTT.

Concerning this clonotype itself: A much larger clonotype is one base distant, so this may be a read error. The chain combines TRBV28 with TRBJ2-3; 9 bases line up with TRBD2. V gave up 6 bases and J gave up 2 bases; unmatched junction bases: 9. The V gene's germline CDR1 is MDHEN and CDR2 SYDVKM. The CDR3 length is 16 residues. The CDR3 coding sequence is TGTGCCAGCAGACGACAGAGCGGGGGGAACACAGATACGCAGTATTTT. It encodes CASRRQSGGNTDTQYF.

This clonotype appeared many times. The genes are TRBV20-1 and TRBJ2-3; a weak D match, TRBD1 (6 bases). The germline V gene encodes CDR1 DFQATT and CDR2 SNEGSKA (reference sequence). The CDR3 sequence is 17 residues long. V was shortened by 5 bases and J by 3 bases, with 24 bases between the two germline ends. In DNA form, the CDR3 reads TGCAGTGCTGGACCCCCGTTGGGGGCCCGAACTACAGATACGCAGTATTTT. It codes for CSAGPPLGARTTDTQYF.

This clonotype has at least ten counts. This chain uses TRBV29-1 with TRBJ2-5; the D gene could be TRBD1 or TRBD2 (7 bases each). The germline V and J ends were trimmed by 6 bases and 3 bases, with 20 bases remaining between them. CDR3 length: 15 residues. Germline CDR1 reads SQVTM; CDR2 reads ANQGSEA. The CDR3 loop reads CSVVNRGSGKETQYF. The DNA for the CDR3 is TGCAGCGTCGTCAACAGGGGCAGCGGGAAAGAGACCCAGTACTTC.

This clonotype was counted many times. This chain uses TRBV5-1 with TRBJ2-1; TRBD2 aligns across 8 bases. The CDR3 loop spans 14 amino acids. The germline V gene encodes CDR1 SGHRS and CDR2 YFSETQ. V lost 4 bases and J lost 7; bases outside the gene matches: 7. The CDR3 loop reads CASSRIGRANEQFF. CDR3 nucleotide sequence: TGCGCCAGCAGCCGCATCGGGAGGGCAAATGAGCAGTTCTTC.

This clonotype was counted many times. The rearrangement joins TRBV7-8 to TRBJ1-2; no clear D. The CDR3 loop spans 13 amino acids. Per the germline V gene, CDR1 is SGHVS and CDR2 is FQNEAQ. V was cut by 6 bases and J by 4 bases, with 12 bases left in between. DNA for the CDR3: TGTGCCAGCAGTATGGATTGGCGCTATGGCTACACCTTC. Protein: CASSMDWRYGYTF.

This clonotype was seen just once. At one boundary the junction diverges from the germline segment, which might be a read error. The V gene is TRBV5-1, the J gene TRBJ2-1; 7 positions match TRBD2. CDR3 length: 18 residues. CDR1 and CDR2 (germline): SGHRS, YFSETQ. This chain's CDR3 is CASSAPWGEGRGGNVQFF. CDR3 sequence (DNA): TGCGCTAGTTCCGCCCCCTGGGGGGAGGGCCGAGGAGGCAATGTGCAGTTCTTC.